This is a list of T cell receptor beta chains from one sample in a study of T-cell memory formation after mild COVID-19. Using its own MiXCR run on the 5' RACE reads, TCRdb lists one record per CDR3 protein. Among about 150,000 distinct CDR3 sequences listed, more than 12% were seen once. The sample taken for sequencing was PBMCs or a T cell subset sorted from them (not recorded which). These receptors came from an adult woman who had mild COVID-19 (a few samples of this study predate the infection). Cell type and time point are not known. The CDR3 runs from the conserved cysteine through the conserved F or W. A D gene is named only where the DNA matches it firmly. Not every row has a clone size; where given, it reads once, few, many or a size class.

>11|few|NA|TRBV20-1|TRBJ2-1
CSAPGANEQFF
TGCAGTGCCCCAGGGGCCAATGAGCAGTTCTTC
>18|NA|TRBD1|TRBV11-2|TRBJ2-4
CASSGQGARDDPKNIQYF
TGTGCCAGCAGTGGACAGGGGGCGCGAGACGACCCCAAAAACATTCAGTACTTC
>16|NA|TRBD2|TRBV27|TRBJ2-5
CASTPPPGGWKKTQYF
TGTGCCAGCACTCCCCCCCCGGGGGGGTGGAAAAAGACCCAGTACTTC
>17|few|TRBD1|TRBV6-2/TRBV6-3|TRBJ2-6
CASTLRGTFGGANVLTF
TGTGCCAGCACCCTCAGGGGGACGTTTGGTGGGGCCAACGTCCTGACTTTC
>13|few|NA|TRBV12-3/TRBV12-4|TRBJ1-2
CASSFGGSTGYTF
TGTGCCAGCAGTTTTGGGGGCTCGACTGGCTACACCTTC
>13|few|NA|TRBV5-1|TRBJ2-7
CASSLSQIYEQYF
TGCGCCAGCAGCTTGAGTCAGATCTACGAGCAGTACTTC
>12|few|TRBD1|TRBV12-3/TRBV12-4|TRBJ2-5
CASSTQGAAQYF
TGTGCCAGCAGTACACAGGGGGCGGCCCAGTACTTC
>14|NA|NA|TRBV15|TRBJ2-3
CATSRDLSTDTQYF
TGTGCCACCAGCAGAGATCTTAGCACAGATACGCAGTATTTT
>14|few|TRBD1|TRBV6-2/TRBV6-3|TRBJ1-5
CASSIQGGRQPQHF
TGTGCCAGCAGTATACAGGGGGGGCGTCAGCCCCAGCATTTT
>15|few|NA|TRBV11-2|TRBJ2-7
CASSLVPGSSYEQYF
TGTGCCAGCAGCTTAGTTCCTGGGAGCTCCTACGAGCAGTACTTC
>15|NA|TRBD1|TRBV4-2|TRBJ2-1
CASSQGQGEYNEQFF
TGTGCCAGCAGCCAAGGCCAGGGGGAATACAATGAGCAGTTCTTC
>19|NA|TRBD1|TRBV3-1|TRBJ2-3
CASSRRVGGQGSGTDTQYF
TGTGCCAGCAGCCGCCGAGTCGGGGGACAGGGGAGCGGCACAGATACGCAGTATTTT
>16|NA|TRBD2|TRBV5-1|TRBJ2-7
CASSSLGTSGLYEQYF
TGCGCCAGCAGCTCCCTGGGGACTAGCGGGCTCTACGAGCAGTACTTC
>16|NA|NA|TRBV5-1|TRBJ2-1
CASSLSPLGPNNEQFF
TGCGCCAGCAGCTTGAGCCCCCTAGGGCCGAACAATGAGCAGTTCTTC
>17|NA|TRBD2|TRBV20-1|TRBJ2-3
CSATGLAGGLGTDTQYF
TGCAGTGCTACAGGACTAGCGGGAGGTCTTGGCACAGATACGCAGTATTTT
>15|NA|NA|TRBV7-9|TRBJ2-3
CASSLGTDGSDTQYF
TGTGCCAGCAGCTTGGGGACCGACGGTTCGGATACGCAGTATTTT
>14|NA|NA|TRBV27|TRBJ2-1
CASSFLGPGGEQFF
TGTGCCAGCAGTTTTCTGGGCCCGGGCGGTGAGCAGTTCTTC
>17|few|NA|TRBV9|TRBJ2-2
CASSVPGTEADTGELFF
TGTGCCAGCAGCGTTCCGGGGACGGAAGCTGACACCGGGGAGCTGTTTTTT
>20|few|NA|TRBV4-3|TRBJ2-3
CASSQEERVLAGASTDTQYF
TGCGCCAGCAGCCAAGAAGAAAGGGTACTAGCAGGCGCCAGCACAGATACGCAGTATTTT
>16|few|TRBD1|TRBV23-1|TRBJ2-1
CASSHPPGTGFNEQFF
TGCGCCAGCAGTCATCCTCCCGGGACAGGGTTTAATGAGCAGTTCTTC
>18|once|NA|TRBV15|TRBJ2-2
CATSSPHRVGRNTGELFF
TGTGCCACCAGCAGCCCTCACCGCGTCGGCCGAAACACCGGGGAGCTGTTTTTT
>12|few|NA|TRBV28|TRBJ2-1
CASSLYGGEQFF
TGTGCCAGCAGTTTGTACGGCGGTGAGCAGTTCTTC
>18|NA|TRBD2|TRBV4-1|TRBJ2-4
CASSPLLASGGAKNIQYF
TGCGCCAGCAGCCCCCTTCTAGCGAGCGGGGGGGCCAAAAACATTCAGTACTTC
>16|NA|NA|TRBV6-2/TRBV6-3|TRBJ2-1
CASSYPRGGLNNEQFF
TGTGCCAGCAGTTACCCCCGTGGCGGGCTCAACAATGAGCAGTTCTTC
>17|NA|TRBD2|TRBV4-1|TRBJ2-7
CASSPDGLAGGTYEQYF
TGCGCCAGCAGCCCGGATGGACTAGCGGGGGGAACCTACGAGCAGTACTTC
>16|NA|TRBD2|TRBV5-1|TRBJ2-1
CASSLVAGSGLNEQFF
TGCGCCAGCAGCTTAGTAGCGGGGAGCGGACTAAATGAGCAGTTCTTC